This is a list of T cell receptor beta chains from one sample in a study of T cells in Graves' hyperthyroidism and ophthalmopathy. TCRdb reprocessed the multiplex PCR reads with MiXCR, giving one entry per CDR3 protein. The sample has roughly 350,000 distinct CDR3 sequences, roughly 13% seen once. The sample consisted of blood. The receptors were gathered from a woman in her thirties or forties with Graves' ophthalmopathy. Both conserved end residues are part of each CDR3. The size field is filled for only some rows; it gives once, few, many or a size class.

>TRBV2|14|many|TRBJ2-7
CASSPGLDLTEQYF
>TRBV20-1|13|many|TRBJ2-1
CSARAGGYNEQFF
>TRBV11-3|15|.|TRBJ1-4
CASSLDVSFNEKLFF
>TRBV2|15|many|TRBJ2-5
CASSPGTSWRETQYF
>TRBV3-1|16|.|TRBJ1-1
CASSQDKRFRGTEAFF
>TRBV28|15|.|TRBJ2-2
CASSEGLLNTGELFF
>TRBV4-1|17|few|TRBJ2-3
CASSQDQAGDLTDTQYF
>TRBV6-1|12|many|TRBJ1-2
CASSTTGNGYTF
>TRBV19|11|.|TRBJ1-2
CLGHQNYGYTF
>TRBV20-1|12|few|TRBJ2-7
CSARGGGREQYF
>TRBV18|16|.|TRBJ2-5
CASSPHPPRVGETQYF
>TRBV27|15|.|TRBJ2-6
CASSPQGSGANVLTF
>TRBV19|16|many|TRBJ1-2
CASSIRTGSLGRGYTF
>TRBV3-1|12|.|TRBJ2-7
CASSQTLYEQYF
>TRBV7-6|15|.|TRBJ1-5
CASSLEFGGNQPQHF
>TRBV12-3/TRBV12-4|18|.|TRBJ2-7
CASSTPRTSKVAPGEQYF
>TRBV6-2/TRBV6-3|14|many|TRBJ2-7
CASTTDRSSYEQYF
>TRBV11-2|16|many|TRBJ2-1
CASSLDGQGPYNEQFF
>TRBV3-1|15|.|TRBJ2-7
CASSPRLAGAYEQYF
>TRBV6-5|14|many|TRBJ1-4
CASSYSPVEEKLFF
>TRBV6-6|14|many|TRBJ1-6
CASSYVGPNSPLHF
>TRBV11-2|15|.|TRBJ1-1
CASSLEGTAAVSGFF
>TRBV30|13|.|TRBJ1-4
CAWSVAATGKLFF
>TRBV7-9|14|many|TRBJ1-2
CASSLMGQGYGYTF
>TRBV28|15|many|TRBJ2-1
CASSLGGTGGTEQFF
>TRBV2|15|many|TRBJ1-5
CASTRLRGSNQPQHF
>TRBV20-1|12|.|TRBJ2-1
CSATDSLNEQFF
>TRBV27|13|many|TRBJ2-1
CASSPTSYYEQFF
>TRBV11-1|16|many|TRBJ2-2
CASRQGGRGNTGELFF
>TRBV20-1|14|many|TRBJ2-7
CSARPMTGAYEQYF
>TRBV29-1|15|few|TRBJ2-3
CSVRRYSASTDTQYF
>TRBV3-1|17|many|TRBJ1-1
CASSQGVGMGVGVEAFF
>TRBV7-9|13|many|TRBJ1-2
CASSLDRGQGYTF
>TRBV19|14|.|TRBJ2-5
CASKPGPATETQYF